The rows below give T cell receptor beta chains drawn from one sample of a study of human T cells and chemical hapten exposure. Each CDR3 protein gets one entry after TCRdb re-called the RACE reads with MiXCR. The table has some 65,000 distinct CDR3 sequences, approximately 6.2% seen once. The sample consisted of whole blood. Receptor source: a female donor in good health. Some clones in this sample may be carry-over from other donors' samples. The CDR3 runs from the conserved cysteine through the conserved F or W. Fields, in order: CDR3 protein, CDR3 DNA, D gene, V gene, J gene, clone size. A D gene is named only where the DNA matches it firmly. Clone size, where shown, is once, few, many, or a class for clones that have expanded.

CAWVNRDYGYTF	TGTGCCTGGGTAAACAGGGACTATGGCTACACCTTC	NA	TRBV30	TRBJ1-2	few
CSARSRFEESSPLHF	TGCAGTGCTAGATCCAGGTTTGAGGAGAGTTCACCCCTCCACTTT	NA	TRBV20-1	TRBJ1-6	many
CASSYERGQPQHF	TGTGCCAGCAGTTACGAAAGGGGGCAGCCCCAGCATTTT	NA	TRBV6-6	TRBJ1-5	few
CASSLAGGQSEQFF	TGTGCCAGCAGTTTAGCGGGAGGGCAAAGTGAGCAGTTCTTC	TRBD2	TRBV28	TRBJ2-1	NA
CATSRGGGGETQYF	TGTGCCACCAGCAGAGGAGGAGGGGGCGAAACCCAGTACTTC	NA	TRBV15	TRBJ2-5	NA
CASSLQGRTEAFF	TGTGCCAGCAGCTTACAGGGACGAACTGAAGCTTTCTTT	NA	TRBV28	TRBJ1-1	many
CASTKSGTEYF	TGTGCCAGCACCAAATCCGGGACGGAGTACTTC	NA	TRBV27	TRBJ2-7	few
CASSEAPGQGTDTQYF	TGTGCCAGCAGTGAAGCTCCGGGACAGGGAACAGATACGCAGTATTTT	TRBD1	TRBV6-1	TRBJ2-3	NA
CSAFSGSYSTDTQYF	TGCAGCGCCTTTAGCGGGAGTTATAGTACAGATACGCAGTATTTT	TRBD2	TRBV29-1	TRBJ2-3	many
CASSLAGSYNEQFF	TGTGCCAGCAGCTTAGCAGGGTCCTACAATGAGCAGTTCTTC	NA	TRBV11-1	TRBJ2-1	few
CASSLEAGGETQYF	TGTGCCAGCAGCTTAGAAGCAGGGGGCGAGACCCAGTACTTC	TRBD1	TRBV7-8	TRBJ2-5	many
CASSRALGSWSYEQYF	TGTGCCAGCAGCAGAGCTCTCGGGAGTTGGTCCTACGAGCAGTACTTC	NA	TRBV27	TRBJ2-7	few
CAIILPARNEQYF	TGTGCCATCATATTGCCGGCTAGGAACGAGCAGTACTTC	NA	TRBV10-3	TRBJ2-7	many
CSAPSGGLLSGTQYF	TGCAGTGCCCCATCCGGGGGACTACTAAGCGGGACCCAGTACTTC	TRBD2	TRBV20-1	TRBJ2-5	NA
CASSWDRGEDEKLFF	TGTGCCAGCAGCTGGGACCGAGGGGAGGATGAAAAACTGTTTTTT	NA	TRBV7-2	TRBJ1-4	many
CASSQAAGTVADTQYF	TGCGCCAGCAGCCAAGCCGCAGGGACGGTGGCAGATACGCAGTATTTT	NA	TRBV4-3	TRBJ2-3	many
CASSYSGLKGYEQYF	TGTGCCAGCAGTTATTCCGGCCTCAAGGGTTACGAGCAGTACTTC	NA	TRBV6-2/TRBV6-3	TRBJ2-7	many
CASSRQPNQPQHF	TGTGCCAGCAGCAGACAGCCAAATCAGCCCCAGCATTTT	NA	TRBV7-9	TRBJ1-5	many
CASRPGQNTEAFF	TGTGCCAGCAGACCCGGACAGAACACTGAAGCTTTCTTT	NA	TRBV12-3/TRBV12-4	TRBJ1-1	few
CASSPTWGMNTEAFF	TGTGCCAGCAGCCCCACGTGGGGGATGAACACTGAAGCTTTCTTT	NA	TRBV27	TRBJ1-1	NA
CASSFRNFNQPQHF	TGTGCCAGCAGTTTTCGAAATTTCAATCAGCCCCAGCATTTT	NA	TRBV28	TRBJ1-5	few
CSAFPWTGDYNSPLHF	TGCAGTGCTTTCCCCTGGACAGGCGATTATAATTCACCCCTCCACTTT	TRBD1	TRBV20-1	TRBJ1-6	many
CSARGGHLTYEQYF	TGCAGTGCTAGAGGGGGACACCTCACCTACGAGCAGTACTTC	NA	TRBV20-1	TRBJ2-7	many
CASRSDSATNEKLFF	TGTGCCAGCAGGAGCGACAGTGCAACTAATGAAAAACTGTTTTTT	NA	TRBV2	TRBJ1-4	many
CASSLTGLSGSNQPQHF	TGTGCCAGCAGTTTAACGGGACTTAGTGGGAGCAATCAGCCCCAGCATTTT	NA	TRBV28	TRBJ1-5	few
CASSPHRSGELFF	TGTGCCAGCAGCCCGCACAGATCCGGGGAGCTGTTTTTT	NA	TRBV11-1	TRBJ2-2	many
CASSPRGRNTDTQYF	TGTGCCAGCAGCCCGCGTGGCAGGAACACAGATACGCAGTATTTT	NA	TRBV14	TRBJ2-3	many
CSAVGQGANEQYF	TGCAGTGCAGTGGGACAGGGGGCCAACGAGCAGTACTTC	TRBD1	TRBV20-1	TRBJ2-7	many
CASSLVSGNTDTQYF	TGTGCCAGCAGCTTAGTCTCCGGCAACACAGATACGCAGTATTTT	NA	TRBV7-9	TRBJ2-3	many
CSASAGTGGADTQYF	TGCAGTGCTAGTGCCGGGACAGGGGGCGCGGATACGCAGTATTTT	TRBD1	TRBV20-1	TRBJ2-3	NA
CASSHGPSFYGRTQYF	TGCGCCAGCAGCCATGGTCCCTCATTTTACGGCCGGACCCAGTACTTC	NA	TRBV4-1	TRBJ2-5	NA
CASSPPFDNTEAFF	TGTGCCAGCAGTCCCCCCTTCGATAACACTGAAGCTTTCTTT	NA	TRBV28	TRBJ1-1	many
CASRGTGFYEQYF	TGTGCCAGCAGGGGGACGGGTTTCTACGAGCAGTACTTC	NA	TRBV12-3/TRBV12-4	TRBJ2-7	many
CASSEIGQPNTEAFF	TGTGCCAGCAGTGAGATCGGACAGCCGAACACTGAAGCTTTCTTT	NA	TRBV2	TRBJ1-1	many
CASSDPTAMNTEAFF	TGTGCCAGCAGTGATCCGACAGCGATGAACACTGAAGCTTTCTTT	NA	TRBV2	TRBJ1-1	NA
CASRDTGTITPDTQYF	TGTGCCAGCAGAGACACCGGGACCATAACACCAGATACGCAGTATTTT	NA	TRBV6-5	TRBJ2-3	many
CASSFGTGGNTQYF	TGTGCCAGCAGTTTCGGGACAGGGGGCAATACGCAGTATTTT	TRBD1	TRBV28	TRBJ2-3	few
CASSFQTSGRGYKQYF	TGTGCCAGCAGTTTCCAAACTAGCGGGAGGGGCTACAAGCAGTACTTC	TRBD2	TRBV28	TRBJ2-7	NA
CASSYEAYHTQYF	TGTGCCAGCAGTTACGAGGCATACCATACGCAGTATTTT	NA	TRBV6-5	TRBJ2-3	many
CATSRATSGTTDTQYF	TGTGCCACCAGCAGAGCGACTAGCGGGACCACAGATACGCAGTATTTT	TRBD2	TRBV15	TRBJ2-3	NA